Listed below are T cell receptor beta chains from one sample, sequenced in a study of blood T cells in healthy people across ages. From the 5' RACE reads, TCRdb called clonotypes with MiXCR, one entry per CDR3 protein. The repertoire holds 1.5 million to 2 million distinct CDR3 sequences, with 28% as singletons. Sequenced: blood. The receptors come from a woman aged 25 to 45 in good health. Both conserved end residues are part of each CDR3. A D gene is named only where the DNA matches it firmly. Clone size is given for some rows only: seen once, a few or many times, or a class if the clone is expanded.

clone_size,v_call,j_call,d_call,cdr3_aa,cdr3_nt
few,TRBV3-1,TRBJ1-5,NA,CASSDTKGKQPQHF,TGTGCCAGCAGCGATACTAAGGGCAAGCAGCCCCAGCATTTT
NA,TRBV20-1,TRBJ2-4,TRBD1,CSARDPQGAQEQYF,TGCAGTGCTAGAGATCCACAGGGGGCTCAAGAGCAGTACTTC
NA,TRBV7-3,TRBJ1-1,NA,CASSKQGSGTEAFF,TGTGCCAGCAGCAAACAGGGAAGTGGCACTGAAGCTTTCTTT
NA,TRBV7-2,TRBJ2-5,NA,CTSSLGTARGETQYF,TGTACCAGCAGCTTAGGGACGGCCCGGGGAGAGACCCAGTACTTC
few,TRBV7-2,TRBJ2-3,NA,CASSSVGWGDSDTQYF,TGTGCCAGCAGCTCCGTCGGGTGGGGGGATTCAGATACGCAGTATTTT
NA,TRBV2,TRBJ2-1,TRBD2,CASRQLAGVNEQFF,TGTGCCAGCAGGCAACTAGCGGGAGTCAATGAGCAGTTCTTC
few,TRBV7-8,TRBJ2-1,TRBD1,CASSRIQGYSYNEQFF,TGTGCCAGCAGCCGAATACAGGGGTACTCCTACAATGAGCAGTTCTTC
few,TRBV7-9,TRBJ1-2,NA,CASSSPGVVYGYTF,TGTGCCAGCAGCTCCCCAGGGGTCGTCTATGGCTACACCTTC
many,TRBV2,TRBJ2-3,NA,CASNQGTDTQYF,TGTGCCAGCAACCAGGGCACAGATACGCAGTATTTT
NA,TRBV7-2,TRBJ1-1,NA,CASSHAGRHTEAFF,TGTGCCAGCAGCCACGCGGGGAGGCACACTGAAGCTTTCTTT
many,TRBV29-1,TRBJ2-7,NA,CSVTDGRTPDEQYF,TGCAGCGTTACTGACGGCCGGACCCCGGACGAGCAGTACTTC
NA,TRBV19,TRBJ2-7,TRBD1,CASRPSGTDPYEQYF,TGTGCCAGTAGGCCTTCCGGGACAGATCCCTACGAGCAGTACTTC
many,TRBV10-3,TRBJ2-3,NA,CAISESGRTDTQYF,TGTGCCATCAGTGAGTCCGGGAGAACAGATACGCAGTATTTT
few,TRBV11-2,TRBJ1-2,TRBD1,CASSLMGQGAGGYTF,TGTGCCAGCAGCCTTATGGGACAGGGGGCCGGTGGCTACACCTTC
few,TRBV29-1,TRBJ2-1,NA,CSVYVGAWFF,TGCAGCGTTTACGTAGGGGCTTGGTTCTTC
NA,TRBV10-2,TRBJ2-3,NA,CATRAQGGPDTQYF,TGCGCCACTCGGGCCCAGGGGGGCCCAGATACGCAGTATTTT
NA,TRBV11-2,TRBJ2-1,NA,CASGSQVILNNEQFF,TGTGCCAGCGGATCTCAGGTCATTTTAAACAATGAGCAGTTCTTC
few,TRBV7-9,TRBJ2-1,NA,CASSNTPGTEQFF,TGTGCCAGCAGCAACACCCCCGGGACTGAGCAGTTCTTC
many,TRBV4-2,TRBJ2-3,TRBD2,CASSYPGGGGTDTQYF,TGTGCCAGCAGCTATCCTGGCGGGGGGGGAACAGATACGCAGTATTTT
NA,TRBV9,TRBJ2-7,TRBD2,CASSAAAGLVDEQYF,TGTGCCAGCAGCGCCGCAGCGGGACTAGTAGATGAGCAGTACTTC
NA,TRBV5-1,TRBJ2-2,TRBD1,CASSLDRGLGGELFF,TGCGCCAGCAGCCTCGACAGGGGGCTGGGCGGGGAGCTGTTTTTT
NA,TRBV1,TRBJ2-5,NA,CTSSHDLWGDSQETQYF,TGCACCAGCAGCCATGACCTCTGGGGCGACTCACAAGAGACCCAGTACTTC
many,TRBV30,TRBJ2-5,TRBD2,CAWSTSGKGTQYF,TGTGCCTGGTCGACTAGCGGGAAGGGGACCCAGTACTTC
NA,TRBV5-1,TRBJ2-5,TRBD1,CASSIQGAARQETQYF,TGCGCCAGCTCAATCCAGGGGGCGGCGAGACAAGAGACCCAGTACTTC
NA,TRBV20-1,TRBJ2-1,TRBD2,CSANGGLAGGVYNEQFF,TGCAGTGCTAATGGAGGACTAGCGGGAGGAGTTTACAATGAGCAGTTCTTC
NA,TRBV6-5,TRBJ2-5,TRBD2,CASSYSLTSGKYGQYF,TGTGCCAGCAGTTACTCATTAACTAGCGGGAAGTACGGGCAGTACTTC
NA,TRBV7-2,TRBJ2-3,NA,CASGRARGTDTQYF,TGTGCCAGCGGTCGGGCGCGGGGCACAGATACGCAGTATTTT
many,TRBV5-1,TRBJ2-7,NA,CASSSGQRDAYEQYF,TGCGCCAGCAGCTCAGGACAGCGCGATGCCTACGAGCAGTACTTC
NA,TRBV3-1,TRBJ1-6,NA,CASSQETTGSPLHF,TGTGCCAGCAGCCAAGAGACCACGGGTTCACCCCTCCACTTT
few,TRBV20-1,TRBJ2-3,TRBD2,CSASTSGDTDTQYF,TGCAGTGCTTCGACTAGCGGGGACACAGATACGCAGTATTTT
few,TRBV10-3,TRBJ2-1,TRBD2,CAISESGLAGVYEQFF,TGTGCCATCAGTGAGTCGGGTCTAGCGGGAGTCTATGAGCAGTTCTTC
few,TRBV6-2/TRBV6-3,TRBJ2-6,TRBD1,CASSQGGQGRANVLTF,TGTGCCAGCAGTCAGGGGGGACAGGGGAGGGCCAACGTCCTGACTTTC
NA,TRBV5-1,TRBJ1-2,TRBD1,CASSSSPGQGSYGYTF,TGCGCCAGCAGCTCGTCTCCGGGACAGGGATCCTATGGCTACACCTTC
NA,TRBV7-2,TRBJ1-2,NA,CASGLSVWYGYTF,TGTGCCAGCGGCTTAAGCGTATGGTATGGCTACACCTTC
NA,TRBV7-2,TRBJ1-4,NA,CASSSKGGREAEKLFF,TGTGCCAGCAGCTCGAAAGGGGGGAGAGAAGCGGAAAAACTGTTTTTT
few,TRBV15,TRBJ2-1,NA,CATSRVRAAGDTSYNEQFF,TGTGCCACCAGCAGAGTAAGAGCGGCAGGGGACACCTCCTACAATGAGCAGTTCTTC
NA,TRBV2,TRBJ2-7,TRBD2,CASNIAGGIYEQYF,TGTGCCAGCAATATAGCGGGGGGGATCTACGAGCAGTACTTC